A selection of T cell receptor beta chains follows, all from one sample in a study of blood T cell repertoires in COVID-19. The protocol was immunoSEQ multiplex PCR, while the TCRdb copy is restricted to in-frame clones and leaves out a portion. Altogether about 140,000 clones are present, roughly 86% being singletons, with the ten largest covering roughly 3.4%. Sequenced material: PBMCs or T cells enriched from blood (not recorded which). The receptors originated from a woman in her forties or fifties with acute COVID-19. CDR3s include the opening cysteine and the closing phenylalanine or tryptophan. D genes are given only for firm matches. Clone size is not always given. Where it is, it says once, few, many or a class for expanded clones.

j_call | clone_size | d_call | v_call | cdr3_aa | cdr3_nt
TRBJ2-1 | . | TRBD2 | TRBV7-7 | CASSSGTSGRASEQFF | TGTGCCAGCAGTTCGGGGACTAGCGGGCGAGCTTCCGAGCAGTTCTTC
TRBJ1-5 | . | . | TRBV19 | CASSDTGDSNQPQHF | TGTGCCAGTAGTGATACAGGAGATAGCAATCAGCCCCAGCATTTT
TRBJ1-1 | . | TRBD1 | TRBV7-9 | CASSSRTGGLTGTEAFF | TGTGCCAGCAGCTCCCGGACAGGGGGCCTTACGGGGACTGAAGCTTTCTTT
TRBJ2-7 | . | TRBD2 | TRBV18 | CASSRVREGNEQYF | TGTGCCAGCTCACGAGTCCGGGAGGGAAATGAGCAGTACTTC
TRBJ1-2 | . | . | TRBV25-1 | CASDGSWGEPLGYGYTF | TGTGCCAGCGACGGTTCGTGGGGGGAACCGCTAGGCTATGGCTACACCTTC
TRBJ1-4 | . | TRBD1 | TRBV27 | CASSLSGTGGGEKLFF | TGTGCCAGCAGTTTATCGGGGACAGGGGGGGGTGAAAAACTGTTTTTT
TRBJ1-3 | . | . | TRBV7-9 | CASSFILDSSGNTIYF | TGTGCCAGCAGCTTTATTCTTGACAGCTCTGGAAACACCATATATTTT
TRBJ2-7 | once | . | TRBV5-5 | CASSQRRGGSEQYF | TGTGCCAGCAGCCAAAGACGAGGGGGTAGCGAGCAGTACTTC
TRBJ2-7 | . | TRBD2 | TRBV16 | CASSPREGISYEQYF | TGTGCCAGCAGCCCTCGGGAGGGGATCTCCTACGAGCAGTACTTC
TRBJ1-5 | . | . | TRBV2 | CASSETGWNNQPQHF | TGTGCCAGCAGTGAAACAGGGTGGAACAATCAGCCCCAGCATTTT
TRBJ2-7 | . | TRBD1 | TRBV28 | CASSSIWTGGKQYF | TGTGCCAGCAGTTCTATTTGGACAGGGGGAAAGCAGTACTTC
TRBJ1-5 | . | . | TRBV19 | CASSRNSPGNQPQHF | TGTGCCAGTAGTAGAAACAGTCCAGGGAATCAGCCCCAGCATTTT
TRBJ1-2 | . | . | TRBV5-1 | CASSLGERYGYTF | TGCGCCAGCAGCTTGGGAGAGCGATATGGCTACACCTTC
TRBJ1-4 | . | TRBD1 | TRBV5-1 | CASSPTGVGEKLFF | TGCGCCAGCAGCCCTACAGGGGTTGGTGAAAAACTGTTTTTT
TRBJ1-6 | . | TRBD1 | TRBV25-1 | CASSARDRLASPLHF | TGTGCCAGCAGTGCCCGGGACAGGCTCGCTTCACCCCTCCACTTT
TRBJ1-1 | . | . | TRBV27 | CASSVLGHGHGEAFF | TGTGCCAGCAGTGTTTTGGGACATGGCCACGGTGAAGCTTTCTTT
TRBJ1-2 | . | . | TRBV25-1 | CASSASERYGYTF | TGTGCCAGCAGTGCCTCAGAGAGGTATGGCTACACCTTC
TRBJ1-3 | . | . | TRBV27 | CASSSRTGNTIYF | TGTGCCAGCAGTTCCAGAACCGGAAACACCATATATTTT
TRBJ1-1 | . | TRBD1 | TRBV5-4 | CASSRTGGNTEAFF | TGTGCCAGCAGTAGGACAGGGGGGAACACTGAAGCTTTCTTT
TRBJ1-1 | . | . | TRBV11-1 | CASRRRITSTEAFF | TGTGCCAGCCGGAGGAGGATAACAAGCACTGAAGCTTTCTTT
TRBJ1-6 | . | TRBD1 | TRBV11-1 | CASQTGNSPLHF | TGTGCCAGCCAGACAGGGAATTCACCCCTCCACTTT
TRBJ1-6 | . | . | TRBV3-1/TRBV3-2 | CASSQEGRNNSPLHF | TGTGCCAGCAGCCAAGAGGGGCGGAACAATTCACCCCTCCACTTT
TRBJ2-7 | . | . | TRBV5-1 | CASSLGDFPSYEQYF | TGCGCCAGCAGCTTGGGGGACTTCCCCTCCTACGAGCAGTACTTC
TRBJ2-1 | . | TRBD2 | TRBV30 | CAWGDSWTSGRGSIF | TGTGCCTGGGGGGACAGCTGGACTAGCGGGAGGGGTTCGATCTTC
TRBJ2-1 | once | . | TRBV9 | CASSVGGYSYNEQFF | TGTGCCAGCAGCGTAGGAGGGTACTCGTACAATGAGCAGTTCTTC
TRBJ2-1 | . | TRBD2 | TRBV5-6 | CASSLVAGGEQFF | TGTGCCAGCAGCTTGGTAGCGGGGGGTGAGCAGTTCTTC
TRBJ2-7 | once | TRBD2 | TRBV7-2 | CASSLVTSGRDSYEQYF | TGTGCCAGCAGCTTAGTCACTAGCGGGAGGGACTCCTACGAGCAGTACTTC
TRBJ2-7 | once | . | TRBV18 | CASSPSSGTIHEQYF | TGTGCCAGCTCACCTAGTAGCGGTACTATCCACGAGCAGTACTTC
TRBJ2-2 | . | TRBD1 | TRBV2 | CASKSQGANTGELFF | TGTGCCAGCAAATCACAGGGGGCGAACACCGGGGAGCTGTTTTTT
TRBJ1-2 | once | . | TRBV18 | CASSPGGEYGYTF | TGTGCCAGCTCACCCGGGGGAGAGTACGGCTACACCTTC
TRBJ2-4 | . | . | TRBV18 | CASSPLSGKNIQYF | TGTGCCAGCTCACCACTCTCAGGGAAAAACATTCAGTACTTC
TRBJ2-6 | . | . | TRBV11-2 | CASNLAGANVLTF | TGTGCCAGCAACCTCGCGGGGGCCAACGTCCTGACTTTC
TRBJ2-7 | . | TRBD2 | TRBV27 | CATRSASGNVNYEQYF | TGTGCCACCCGCTCGGCTAGCGGGAATGTCAACTACGAGCAGTACTTC
TRBJ1-2 | . | . | TRBV6-5 | CASSSQGDYGYTF | TGTGCCAGCAGCTCACAGGGAGACTATGGCTACACCTTC
TRBJ1-2 | . | . | TRBV3-1/TRBV3-2 | CASSRGQTIGGYTF | TGTGCCAGCAGCCGCGGACAGACGATTGGAGGCTACACCTTC
TRBJ2-5 | . | . | TRBV3-1/TRBV3-2 | CASSPDYQETQYF | TGTGCCAGCAGCCCGGACTACCAAGAGACCCAGTACTTC
TRBJ1-1 | . | . | TRBV29-1 | CSVGRGLGNTEAFF | TGCAGCGTTGGCAGGGGCCTGGGGAACACTGAAGCTTTCTTT
TRBJ1-5 | . | . | TRBV28 | CASSLVAVEQPQHF | TGTGCCAGCAGTTTAGTTGCAGTCGAACAGCCCCAGCATTTT
TRBJ1-2 | . | . | TRBV3-1/TRBV3-2 | CASSHRGNYGYTF | TGTGCCAGCAGCCACAGGGGCAACTATGGCTACACCTTC
TRBJ1-2 | . | TRBD1 | TRBV4-2 | CASSPDRGRTNYGYTF | TGTGCCAGCAGCCCGGACAGGGGGAGAACTAACTATGGCTACACCTTC
TRBJ2-7 | . | TRBD2 | TRBV9 | CASSRGGSPYEQYF | TGTGCCAGCAGCAGAGGCGGGAGCCCCTACGAGCAGTACTTC
TRBJ2-2 | . | TRBD1 | TRBV19 | CASTNGQGVGELFF | TGTGCCAGTACCAACGGACAGGGAGTCGGGGAGCTGTTTTTT
TRBJ2-3 | . | TRBD1 | TRBV29-1 | CSVKQGGDTQYF | TGCAGCGTTAAACAGGGGGGAGATACGCAGTATTTT
TRBJ2-1 | . | TRBD1 | TRBV7-2 | CASSLEGAFPFWFF | TGTGCCAGCAGCTTAGAGGGGGCTTTTCCATTTTGGTTCTTC
TRBJ1-2 | . | . | TRBV15 | CATSSQGEYGYTF | TGTGCCACCAGCAGTCAGGGTGAATATGGCTACACCTTC
TRBJ1-2 | . | . | TRBV28 | CASSLAGTPNYGYTF | TGTGCCAGCAGTTTAGCCGGGACACCTAACTATGGCTACACCTTC
TRBJ2-3 | . | TRBD2 | TRBV10-2 | CASSSTSGRANTQYF | TGCGCCAGCAGCTCGACTAGCGGGAGGGCAAATACGCAGTATTTT
TRBJ1-2 | . | . | TRBV5-1 | CASSLDGRGDGYTF | TGCGCCAGCAGCTTGGATGGCAGGGGCGATGGCTACACCTTC
TRBJ1-2 | few | TRBD1 | TRBV2 | CASSAGTGGGYTF | TGTGCCAGCAGCGCTGGGACAGGGGGCGGCTACACCTTC
TRBJ1-2 | once | . | TRBV5-4 | CASSLAGGPDYGYTF | TGTGCCAGCAGCTTGGCCGGAGGGCCGGACTATGGCTACACCTTC
TRBJ2-1 | . | TRBD2 | TRBV4-1 | CASSPIAKPGGSGNEQFF | TGCGCCAGCAGCCCCATAGCCAAGCCGGGAGGGTCGGGCAATGAGCAGTTCTTC
TRBJ2-7 | . | TRBD2 | TRBV5-4 | CASGLAGGSYEQYF | TGTGCCAGCGGGCTAGCGGGAGGCTCCTACGAGCAGTACTTC
TRBJ2-7 | once | TRBD2 | TRBV7-2 | CASSLLGGRARDEQYF | TGTGCCAGCAGCTTACTCGGCGGGAGGGCCAGAGACGAGCAGTACTTC
TRBJ2-7 | few | . | TRBV9 | CASSVGQTYEQYF | TGTGCCAGCAGCGTAGGACAGACCTACGAGCAGTACTTC
TRBJ2-2 | few | . | TRBV28 | CASNGRGVSGELFF | TGTGCCAGCAACGGCAGGGGAGTTTCCGGGGAGCTGTTTTTT